The 23 T cell receptor beta chains below come from one sample, sequenced in a study of OX40 agonist ivuxolimab in advanced cancers. Data came from immunoSEQ multiplex PCR; TCRdb stores just in-frame clones and leaves some out. Here the sample spans 60,000 or so clones, approximately 82% being singletons. Sequenced here: CD4+ or CD8+ T cells sorted from blood, sampled in a trial of the OX40 agonist ivuxolimab. The receptors here all came from an adult with an advanced solid tumor such as melanoma, head and neck, liver or kidney cancer.

V usage is TRBV27 and J usage is TRBJ2-2; 9 bases line up with TRBD1. The germline gives CDR1 MNHEY, CDR2 SMNVEV (reference sequence). The CDR3 extends over 17 amino acids. The V and J ends lost 0 bases and 4 bases, in that order; junction bases with no gene match: 6. The CDR3 spells CASSLSGQGIATGELFF. For the CDR3, the DNA is TGTGCCAGCAGTTTATCAGGACAGGGGATTGCCACCGGGGAGCTGTTTTTT.

Of note for this clone: Its ends do not fully match the called genes, so a read error is possible. The gene calls are TRBV4-3 and TRBJ1-2; D gene ambiguous. The germline V gene encodes CDR1 LGHNA and CDR2 YSLEER. This CDR3 comprises 17 residues. This CDR3 is CASRQDWSAGVNYGYTF. The CDR3 DNA sequence: TGCGCCAGCAGGCAAGATTGGTCGGCAGGCGTTAACTATGGCTACACCTTC.

The chain couples TRBV4-3 to TRBJ2-7; the match to TRBD1 covers 10 bases. Germline assignment: CDR1 LGHNA and CDR2 YSLEER. The CDR3 has 17 residues. J gave up 6 bases and V 0 bases, and 11 bases lay outside the gene matches. CDR3 sequence: CASSQEPPGQGYGEQYF. CDR3 DNA: TGCGCCAGCAGCCAAGAGCCTCCGGGACAGGGGTATGGCGAGCAGTACTTC.

The V gene is TRBV7-2, the J gene TRBJ2-1, with D possibly TRBD2 on 10 matching bases. V was clipped by 5 bases and J by 1 base, with 24 bases between them. In germline, CDR1 is SGHTA, CDR2 FQGNSA. The length of the CDR3 is 19 residues. In nucleotides, the CDR3 is TGTGCCAGCAGCCAGCGGGGGGGGTATGGGACAGGGTCCTACAATGAGCAGTTCTTC. Translated: CASSQRGGYGTGSYNEQFF.

This clone was recorded only once. V and J are TRBV7-5 and TRBJ2-7; the D call TRBD1 from the table was never checked on the DNA. TRBV7-5 is tagged as a pseudogene. This CDR3 comprises 14 residues. This chain's CDR3 is CARSLGTGNYEQYF. The CDR3 DNA reads as TGTGCCAGAAGCTTGGGTACAGGCAACTACGAGCAGTACTTC.

The chain is built from TRBV30 and TRBJ1-4; D uncertain. Trimming took off 0 bases at V and 8 bases at J, with 4 bases between the two ends. The CDR3 contains 11 residues. Germline CDR1 GTSNPN, CDR2 SVGIG (reference sequence). CDR3 sequence (DNA): TGTGCCTGGAGTGTTCAGGAAAAACTGTTTTTT. It encodes CAWSVQEKLFF. The full variable domain, completed using reference TRBV30 and TRBJ1-4, is SQTIHQWPATLVQPVGSPLSLECTVEGTSNPNLYWYRQAAGRGLQLLFYSVGIGQISSEVPQNLSASRPQDRQFILSSKKLLLSDSGFYLCAWSVQEKLFFGSGTQLSVL.

The chain is built from TRBV9 and TRBJ2-2, with D maybe TRBD1 (6 bases). Germline V lookup: CDR1 SGDLS, CDR2 YYNGEE. The CDR3 consists of 16 residues. Trimming pared 0 bases from V and 1 base from J, leaving 10 bases between. CDR3 sequence reads: CASSVERGGNTGELFF. The CDR3 DNA sequence: TGTGCCAGCAGCGTAGAGAGAGGGGGGAACACCGGGGAGCTGTTTTTT.

The chain couples TRBV12-2 to TRBJ2-7; the D call TRBD2 from the table was never checked on the DNA. TRBV12-2 is classified as a pseudogene. CDR3 length: 16 residues. The CDR3 bases are TGTGCAAGTCGCTTAGGCGCGGGGTCGGAGGCCTACGAGCAGTACTTC. This encodes CASRLGAGSEAYEQYF.

The CDR3 coding sequence is TGTGCCAGCGGAGAGACCCAGTACTTC. This gives the protein CASGETQYF. The chain has TRBV2 and TRBJ2-5; D is unclear. Trimming left V 8 bases short and J 4 bases short, with 2 bases between. This CDR3 has 9 amino acids. The V gene's germline CDR1 is SNHLY and CDR2 FYNNEI.

The V gene is TRBV6-1, the J gene TRBJ2-6; no reliable D call. Germline values: CDR1 MNHNS, CDR2 SASEGT. V was pared by 3 bases and J by 0 bases, with 6 bases between. The CDR3 contains 15 residues. The DNA of the CDR3 is TGTGCCAGCAGTGATGGAAGCTCTGGGGCCAACGTCCTGACTTTC. Translation gives CASSDGSSGANVLTF.

The chain links TRBV5-1 to TRBJ2-5, with D maybe TRBD2 (5 bases). Germline assignment: CDR1 SGHRS and CDR2 YFSETQ. The CDR3 is made up of 14 amino acids. V gave up 1 base and J gave up 4 bases, with 11 bases separating them. CDR3 nucleotide sequence: TGCGCCAGCAGCTTGCCGGGAACTGGAGAGACCCAGTACTTC. This translates into CASSLPGTGETQYF.

The chain joins TRBV27 to TRBJ2-3; weak D call: TRBD1 (6 bases). Germline-derived CDR1 and CDR2 are MNHEY and SMNVEV (reference sequence). The V end was cut by 6 bases, the J end by 7 bases, with 11 bases between. This CDR3 comprises 12 residues. The CDR3 sequence is CASRTGFHTQYF. The DNA for the CDR3 is TGTGCCAGCAGAACAGGGTTTCATACGCAGTATTTT.

The rearrangement uses TRBV19 and TRBJ2-7; 9 bases are shared with TRBD1. The V gene's germline CDR1 is LNHDA and CDR2 SQIVND (reference sequence). The CDR3 runs to 15 residues. The junction had 13 bases not matched to a gene; V was cut back by 8 bases and J by 5 bases. The CDR3 DNA follows: TGTGCCAGTCACCAACCGGGACAGGGTAGTGACGAGCAGTACTTC. Residues: CASHQPGQGSDEQYF. Full variable domain (remainder filled in from reference TRBV19 and TRBJ2-7): DGGITQSPKYLFRKEGQNVTLSCEQNLNHDAMYWYRQDPGQGLRLIYYSQIVNDFQKGDIAEGYSVSREKKESFPLTVTSAQKNPTAFYLCASHQPGQGSDEQYFGPGTRLTVT.

V gene TRBV5-6 combines with J gene TRBJ2-5; 8 bases map to TRBD2. The germline V gene encodes CDR1 SGHDT and CDR2 YYEEEE. The CDR3 loop spans 16 amino acids. With 2 bases clipped from V and 3 bases from J, the junction kept 9 bases outside the gene matches. CDR3 DNA: TGTGCCAGCAGCTTCGGGGCGGGGGGAACCGAAGAGACCCAGTACTTC. Protein product: CASSFGAGGTEETQYF.

In this sample, this clone turned up once. V and J are TRBV28 and TRBJ1-1; D possibly corresponds to TRBD1 (6 bases). Trimming left V 10 bases short and J 1 base short, with 10 bases between. CDR3 length: 12 amino acids. CDR1 is MDHEN, CDR2 SYDVKM, per germline. This CDR3 is CATTGQNTEAFF. The CDR3, as DNA: TGTGCCACTACGGGACAGAACACTGAAGCTTTCTTT.

As to this clone: Other nucleotide sequences in the sample specify the same CDR3. This chain joins TRBV7-9 and TRBJ1-3, with TRBD1 matching over 7 bases. This CDR3 comprises 15 residues. V shed 8 bases, J shed 0 bases, and the junction held 7 bases outside the gene matches. The germline CDR1 and CDR2 sequences are SEHNR and FQNEAQ (reference sequence). The CDR3 DNA sequence: TGTGCCAGCTCTTCTGGGACAGCCTCTGGAAACACCATATATTTT. Encoded protein: CASSSGTASGNTIYF.

This rearrangement joins TRBV28 to TRBJ2-1, with 8 bases that match TRBD1. Trimming cost V 5 bases and J 3 bases; bases outside gene matches: 15. The CDR3 has 18 residues. CDR1 is MDHEN and CDR2 is SYDVKM in the germline V gene. CDR3 sequence (DNA): TGTGCCAGCAGTGGGGGACAGGCCTTGCGGAACCTCTACAATGAGCAGTTCTTC. This encodes CASSGGQALRNLYNEQFF.

The chain is built from TRBV19 and TRBJ2-7; D perhaps matches TRBD1 (6 bases). The CDR3 is made up of 14 amino acids. V shed 6 bases and J shed 1 base, with 13 bases lying between them. Germline CDR1 is LNHDA and CDR2 is SQIVND (reference sequence). The CDR3 region is CASRIRDTSYEQYF. CDR3 bases: TGTGCCAGTAGGATCCGGGACACTTCCTACGAGCAGTACTTC.

CDR3 bases: TGTGCCAGTAGTATCGGACGCCAATCTGGAAACACCATATATTTT. This codes for CASSIGRQSGNTIYF. V is TRBV19 and J is TRBJ1-3; D is uncertain. Germline V gene sequence: CDR1 LNHDA, CDR2 SQIVND (reference sequence). Trimming pared 3 bases from V and 1 base from J, leaving 10 bases between. The CDR3 is made up of 15 amino acids.

This chain joins TRBV7-3 and TRBJ2-1; 14 nucleotides align to TRBD2. CDR1 is SGHTA, CDR2 FQGTGA, per germline. There are 16 residues in the CDR3. V shed 4 bases, J shed 8 bases, and the junction held 7 bases outside the gene matches. The CDR3 protein is CASSSTTSGGAHEQFF. In DNA form, the CDR3 reads TGTGCCAGCAGCTCGACGACTAGCGGGGGGGCGCATGAGCAGTTCTTC.

The J gene is TRBJ2-7, the V gene TRBV11-3; the D gene is possibly TRBD2 (6 bases). CDR3 size: 17 residues. Germline V gene data show CDR1 as SGHNT and CDR2 as YENEEA. Trimming removed 0 bases from V and 7 bases from J, with 22 bases in between. CDR3 sequence: CASSLDVSRGLRGEQYF. For the CDR3, the DNA is TGTGCCAGCAGCTTAGATGTCTCTAGGGGACTGCGGGGAGAGCAGTACTTC.

This clone was detected a few times. The chain's CDR3 is CASSTRQPGEQYF. The CDR3 DNA sequence: TGTGCCAGCAGTACCCGGCAGCCGGGGGAGCAGTACTTC. The rearrangement joins TRBV28 to TRBJ2-7; D is possibly TRBD2 (5 bases). Per the germline V gene, CDR1 is MDHEN and CDR2 is SYDVKM. The V end lost 5 bases, the J end lost 7 bases, and 15 bases lay between the germline ends. The CDR3 length is 13 residues.

In this sample, this clone turned up a few times. This chain connects TRBV5-1 to TRBJ2-7, with TRBD1 identical over 9 bases. Germline-derived CDR1 and CDR2 are SGHRS and YFSETQ. The CDR3 runs to 14 residues. Germline trimming cut 4 bases from V and 1 base from J; bases unmatched to any gene: 3. The CDR3 DNA reads as TGCGCCAGCAGCACGGGACAGGGATCCTACGAGCAGTACTTC. Amino acid sequence: CASSTGQGSYEQYF. The variable domain in full, with the rest retrieved from reference TRBV5-1 and TRBJ2-7, is KAGVTQTPRYLIKTRGQQVTLSCSPISGHRSVSWYQQTPGQGLQFLFEYFSETQRNKGNFPGRFSGRQFSNSRSEMNVSTLELGDSALYLCASSTGQGSYEQYFGPGTRLTVT.